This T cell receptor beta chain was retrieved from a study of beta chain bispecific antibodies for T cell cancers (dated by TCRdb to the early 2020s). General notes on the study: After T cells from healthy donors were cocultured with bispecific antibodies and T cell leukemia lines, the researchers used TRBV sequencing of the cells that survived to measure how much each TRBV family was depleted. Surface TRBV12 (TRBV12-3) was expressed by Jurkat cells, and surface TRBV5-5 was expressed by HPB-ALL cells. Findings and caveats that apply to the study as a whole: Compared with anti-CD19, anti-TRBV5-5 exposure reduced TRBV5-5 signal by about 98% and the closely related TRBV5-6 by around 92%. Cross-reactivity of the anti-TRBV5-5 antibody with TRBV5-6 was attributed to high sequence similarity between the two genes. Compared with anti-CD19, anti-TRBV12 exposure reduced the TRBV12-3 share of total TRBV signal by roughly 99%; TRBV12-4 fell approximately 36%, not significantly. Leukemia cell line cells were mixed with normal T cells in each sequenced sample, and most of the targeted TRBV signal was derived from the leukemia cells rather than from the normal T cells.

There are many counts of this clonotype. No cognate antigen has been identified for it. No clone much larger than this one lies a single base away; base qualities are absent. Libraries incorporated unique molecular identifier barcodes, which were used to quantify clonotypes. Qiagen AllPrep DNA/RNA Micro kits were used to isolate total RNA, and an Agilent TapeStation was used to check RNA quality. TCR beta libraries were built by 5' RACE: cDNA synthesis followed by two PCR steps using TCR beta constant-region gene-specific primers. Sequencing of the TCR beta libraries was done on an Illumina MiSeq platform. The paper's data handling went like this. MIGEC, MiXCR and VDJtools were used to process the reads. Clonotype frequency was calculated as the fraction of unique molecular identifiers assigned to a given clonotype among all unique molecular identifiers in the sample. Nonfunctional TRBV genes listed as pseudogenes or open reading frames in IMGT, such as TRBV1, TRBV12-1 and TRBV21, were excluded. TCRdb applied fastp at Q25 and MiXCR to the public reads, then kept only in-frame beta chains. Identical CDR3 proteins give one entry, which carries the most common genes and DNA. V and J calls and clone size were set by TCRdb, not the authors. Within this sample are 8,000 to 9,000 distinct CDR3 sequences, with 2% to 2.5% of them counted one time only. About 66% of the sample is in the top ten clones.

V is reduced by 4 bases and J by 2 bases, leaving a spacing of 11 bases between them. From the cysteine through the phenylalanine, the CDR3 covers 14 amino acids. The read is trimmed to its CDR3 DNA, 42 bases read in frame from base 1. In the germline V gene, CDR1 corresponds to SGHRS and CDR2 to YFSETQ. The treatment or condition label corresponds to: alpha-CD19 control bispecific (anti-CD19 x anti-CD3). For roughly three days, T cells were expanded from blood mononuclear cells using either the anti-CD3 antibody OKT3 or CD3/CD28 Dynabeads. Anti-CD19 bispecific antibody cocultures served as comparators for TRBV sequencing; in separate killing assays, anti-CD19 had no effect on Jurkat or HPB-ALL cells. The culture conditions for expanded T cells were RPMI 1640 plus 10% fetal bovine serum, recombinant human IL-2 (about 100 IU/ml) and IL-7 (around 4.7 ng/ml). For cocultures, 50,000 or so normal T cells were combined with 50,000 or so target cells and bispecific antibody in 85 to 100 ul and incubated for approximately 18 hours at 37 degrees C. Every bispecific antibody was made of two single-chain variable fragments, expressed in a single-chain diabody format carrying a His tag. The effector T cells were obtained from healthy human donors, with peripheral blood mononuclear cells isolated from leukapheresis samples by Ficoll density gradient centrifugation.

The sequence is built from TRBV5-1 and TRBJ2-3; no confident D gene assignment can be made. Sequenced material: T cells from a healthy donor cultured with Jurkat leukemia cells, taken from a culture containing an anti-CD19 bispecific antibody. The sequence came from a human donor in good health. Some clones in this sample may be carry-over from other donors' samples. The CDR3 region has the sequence CASSPPTTTDTQYF. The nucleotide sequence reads TGCGCCAGCAGCCCCCCTACCACCACAGATACGCAGTATTTT.